The 6 T cell receptor beta chains below come from one sample, sequenced in a study of T cells in Graves' hyperthyroidism and ophthalmopathy (dated 2019 in TCRdb). The library came from multiplex PCR. TCRdb records Illumina HiSeq 2000 as the sequencer. Amplification of TCR beta CDR3 regions was carried out from RNA transcripts. The first round of RT-PCR for the TCR CDR3 was performed with the HTBI primer set and the Qiagen OneStep RT-PCR kit. TCRdb handled the public reads itself, with Q25 trimming in fastp and clone calling in MiXCR, and kept productive beta chains. CDR3 protein sequences are deduplicated, and each keeps its most common genes and DNA. The table for this sample lists 380,000 or so distinct CDR3 sequences; roughly 14% of them were counted only once. Clones ranked in the top ten supply 20% to 25% of the sample. The sequencing sample was made of blood. The receptors shown here come from a woman under 40 with Graves' hyperthyroidism.

This clonotype has ten or more counts. The V and J genes are TRBV28 and TRBJ2-7; 10 bases are a match to TRBD2. V was pared by 1 base and J by 7 bases, with 10 bases of the junction left unmatched. CDR1 MDHEN and CDR2 SYDVKM come from the germline V gene. The CDR3 runs to 16 residues. CDR3: CASSLSGGLAGVEQYF. The CDR3 DNA sequence: TGTGCCAGCAGTTTATCGGGGGGGCTAGCGGGAGTGGAGCAGTACTTC.

About this clonotype itself: At one end the junction does not follow the germline gene, possibly because of a read error. The CDR3 DNA sequence: TGTGCCAGCAGTCAAGCCTCGGGACGGGAATACAATGAGCAGTTCTTC. Translated: CASSQASGREYNEQFF. The chain uses TRBV6-1 and TRBJ2-1; perhaps D is TRBD1 or TRBD2 (5 bases each). Germline CDR1 MNHNS, CDR2 SASEGT. The CDR3 has 16 amino acids.

There are a few counts of this clonotype. This chain links TRBV28 with TRBJ2-1, with TRBD2 matching over 13 bases. Germline V gene sequence: CDR1 MDHEN, CDR2 SYDVKM. CDR3 size: 17 residues. Trimming at V came to 5 bases and at J to 6 bases, leaving 10 bases not matched to a gene. The CDR3 DNA reads as TGTGCCAGCAGTAATGGTGGACTAGCGGGAGTTAGCAATGAGCAGTTCTTC. Translating it yields CASSNGGLAGVSNEQFF.

This chain uses TRBV11-2 with TRBJ2-1; D is possibly TRBD1 or TRBD2 (5 bases each). The V gene lost 8 bases and the J gene lost 6 bases, with 17 bases spanning the gap. Germline V gene lookup returns CDR1 SGHAT and CDR2 FQNNGV. The CDR3 contains 14 residues. The DNA for the CDR3 is TGTGCCAGCCTTGGGGCGTCCGGACTCAATGAGCAGTTCTTC. Its protein is CASLGASGLNEQFF.

The sample holds many counts of this clonotype. The V call is TRBV19, the J call TRBJ1-1, with D tentatively TRBD1 (6 bases). The germline CDR1 and CDR2 sequences are LNHDA and SQIVND (reference sequence). This CDR3 has 14 residues. Trimming took off 7 bases at V and 7 bases at J, with 19 bases between the two ends. The chain's CDR3 is CASTLQGRVGEAFF. The CDR3 bases are TGTGCCAGTACCCTACAGGGCCGGGTTGGTGAAGCTTTCTTT.

This rearrangement joins TRBV3-1 to TRBJ2-5; weak D call: TRBD2 (6 bases). Trimming pared 8 bases from V and 1 base from J, leaving 11 bases between. The CDR3 has 13 residues. Germline loops: CDR1 LGHDT, CDR2 YNNKEL (reference sequence). In DNA, the CDR3 is TGTGCCAGCTGTTCAGCGGGCCAAGAGACCCAGTACTTC. Translating gives CASCSAGQETQYF.